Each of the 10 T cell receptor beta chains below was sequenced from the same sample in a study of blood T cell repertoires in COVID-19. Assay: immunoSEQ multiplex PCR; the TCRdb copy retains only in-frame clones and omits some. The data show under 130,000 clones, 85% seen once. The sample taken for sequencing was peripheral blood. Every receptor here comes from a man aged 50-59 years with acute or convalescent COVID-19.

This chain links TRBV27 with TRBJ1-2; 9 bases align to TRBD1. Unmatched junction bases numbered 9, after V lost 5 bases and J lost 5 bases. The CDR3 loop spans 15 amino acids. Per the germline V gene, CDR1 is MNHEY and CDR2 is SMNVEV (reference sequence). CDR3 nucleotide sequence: TGTGCCAGCAGTCTCTCCGGGACAGGGTTGTATGGCTACACCTTC. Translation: CASSLSGTGLYGYTF.

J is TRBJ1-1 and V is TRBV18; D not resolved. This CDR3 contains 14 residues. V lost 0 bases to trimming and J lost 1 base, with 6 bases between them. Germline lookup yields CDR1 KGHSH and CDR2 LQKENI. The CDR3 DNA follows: TGTGCCAGCTCACCACCTATTAAGAACACTGAAGCTTTCTTT. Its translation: CASSPPIKNTEAFF.

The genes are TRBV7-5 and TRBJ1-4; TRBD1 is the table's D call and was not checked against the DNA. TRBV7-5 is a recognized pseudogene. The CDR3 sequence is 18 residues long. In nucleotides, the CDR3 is TGTGCCAGAAGACTTAAGGCCCCCGTGGGCGCAATAAATGAAAAACTGTTTTTT. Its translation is CARRLKAPVGAINEKLFF.

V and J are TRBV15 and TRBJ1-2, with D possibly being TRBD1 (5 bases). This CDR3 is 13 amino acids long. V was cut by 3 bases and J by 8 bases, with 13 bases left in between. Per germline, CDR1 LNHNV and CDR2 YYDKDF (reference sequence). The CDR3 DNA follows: TGTGCCACCAGCAGTTGGCAGGGCGCCGGCTACACCTTC. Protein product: CATSSWQGAGYTF.

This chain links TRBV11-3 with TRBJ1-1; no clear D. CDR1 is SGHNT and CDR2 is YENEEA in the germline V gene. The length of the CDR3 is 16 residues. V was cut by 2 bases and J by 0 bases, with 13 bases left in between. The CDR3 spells CASSLPGPTMNTEAFF. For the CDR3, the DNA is TGTGCCAGCAGCTTACCGGGTCCGACTATGAACACTGAAGCTTTCTTT. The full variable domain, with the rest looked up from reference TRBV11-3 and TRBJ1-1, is EAGVVQSPRYKIIEKKQPVAFWCNPISGHNTLYWYLQNLGQGPELLIRYENEEAVDDSQLPKDRFSAERLKGVDSTLKIQPAELGDSAVYLCASSLPGPTMNTEAFFGQGTRLTVV.

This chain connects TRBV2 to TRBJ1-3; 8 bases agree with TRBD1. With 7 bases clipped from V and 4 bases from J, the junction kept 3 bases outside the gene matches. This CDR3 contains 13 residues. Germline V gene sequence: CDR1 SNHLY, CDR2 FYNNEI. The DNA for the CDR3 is TGTGCCAGCAAGGACAGGGCCGGAAACACCATATATTTT. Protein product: CASKDRAGNTIYF.

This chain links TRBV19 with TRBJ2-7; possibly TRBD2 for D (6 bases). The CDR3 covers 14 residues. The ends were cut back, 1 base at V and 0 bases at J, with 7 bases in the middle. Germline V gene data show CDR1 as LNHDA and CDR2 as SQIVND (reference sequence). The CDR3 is CASSIAGSSYEQYF. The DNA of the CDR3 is TGTGCCAGTAGTATAGCCGGGAGCTCCTACGAGCAGTACTTC.

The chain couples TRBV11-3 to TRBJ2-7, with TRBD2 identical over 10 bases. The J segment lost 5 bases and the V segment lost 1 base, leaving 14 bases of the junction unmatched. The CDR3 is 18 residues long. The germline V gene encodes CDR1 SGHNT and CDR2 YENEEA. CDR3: CASSLGEASGRERDEQYF. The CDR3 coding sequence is TGTGCCAGCAGCTTAGGAGAGGCCAGCGGGAGGGAGAGGGACGAGCAGTACTTC.

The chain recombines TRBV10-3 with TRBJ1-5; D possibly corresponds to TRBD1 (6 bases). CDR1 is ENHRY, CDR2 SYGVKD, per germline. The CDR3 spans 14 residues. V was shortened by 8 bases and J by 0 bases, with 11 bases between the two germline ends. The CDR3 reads CAISQGDSNQPQHF. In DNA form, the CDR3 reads TGTGCCATCTCACAGGGCGATAGCAATCAGCCCCAGCATTTT.

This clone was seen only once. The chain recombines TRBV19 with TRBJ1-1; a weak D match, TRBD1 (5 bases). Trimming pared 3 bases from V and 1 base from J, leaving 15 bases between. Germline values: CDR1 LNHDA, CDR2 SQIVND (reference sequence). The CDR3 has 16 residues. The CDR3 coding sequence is TGTGCCAGTAGTATTCCGGGACTGGGCAGGAACACTGAAGCTTTCTTT. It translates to CASSIPGLGRNTEAFF. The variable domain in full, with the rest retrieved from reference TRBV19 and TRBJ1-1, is DGGITQSPKYLFRKEGQNVTLSCEQNLNHDAMYWYRQDPGQGLRLIYYSQIVNDFQKGDIAEGYSVSREKKESFPLTVTSAQKNPTAFYLCASSIPGLGRNTEAFFGQGTRLTVV.